This T cell receptor (beta chain) was obtained from a study of blood T cell repertoires in COVID-19. Background on the study: Italy, Spain and the United States were the sources of the convalescent and acute COVID-19 samples. The cDNA or gDNA used as material had been derived from T cells, B-cell-depleted T cells, or PBMCs.

Per the original data handling: Amplification of reference gene primers was used by the study to estimate nucleated cell counts. Assay used: immunoSEQ multiplex PCR; TCRdb lists only in-frame clones, some missing. That table supplies the V and J calls and clone size; D and trimming were determined from the DNA. The sample consists of some 150,000 clones, roughly nine tenths of them appearing once. The germline V gene encodes CDR1 LGHNA and CDR2 YNFKEQ. Trimming stripped 2 bases from V and 0 bases from J, with 13 bases between. This CDR3 contains 16 residues. The sample consisted of peripheral blood. The genes are TRBV4-2 and TRBJ1-1; weak D call: TRBD1 (6 bases). The TCR comes from a man between 60 and 75 years old with acute or convalescent COVID-19. This chain's CDR3 is CASSQSPGQVNTEAFF. Here the CDR3 DNA reads TGTGCCAGCAGCCAAAGCCCGGGACAAGTGAACACTGAAGCTTTCTTT.